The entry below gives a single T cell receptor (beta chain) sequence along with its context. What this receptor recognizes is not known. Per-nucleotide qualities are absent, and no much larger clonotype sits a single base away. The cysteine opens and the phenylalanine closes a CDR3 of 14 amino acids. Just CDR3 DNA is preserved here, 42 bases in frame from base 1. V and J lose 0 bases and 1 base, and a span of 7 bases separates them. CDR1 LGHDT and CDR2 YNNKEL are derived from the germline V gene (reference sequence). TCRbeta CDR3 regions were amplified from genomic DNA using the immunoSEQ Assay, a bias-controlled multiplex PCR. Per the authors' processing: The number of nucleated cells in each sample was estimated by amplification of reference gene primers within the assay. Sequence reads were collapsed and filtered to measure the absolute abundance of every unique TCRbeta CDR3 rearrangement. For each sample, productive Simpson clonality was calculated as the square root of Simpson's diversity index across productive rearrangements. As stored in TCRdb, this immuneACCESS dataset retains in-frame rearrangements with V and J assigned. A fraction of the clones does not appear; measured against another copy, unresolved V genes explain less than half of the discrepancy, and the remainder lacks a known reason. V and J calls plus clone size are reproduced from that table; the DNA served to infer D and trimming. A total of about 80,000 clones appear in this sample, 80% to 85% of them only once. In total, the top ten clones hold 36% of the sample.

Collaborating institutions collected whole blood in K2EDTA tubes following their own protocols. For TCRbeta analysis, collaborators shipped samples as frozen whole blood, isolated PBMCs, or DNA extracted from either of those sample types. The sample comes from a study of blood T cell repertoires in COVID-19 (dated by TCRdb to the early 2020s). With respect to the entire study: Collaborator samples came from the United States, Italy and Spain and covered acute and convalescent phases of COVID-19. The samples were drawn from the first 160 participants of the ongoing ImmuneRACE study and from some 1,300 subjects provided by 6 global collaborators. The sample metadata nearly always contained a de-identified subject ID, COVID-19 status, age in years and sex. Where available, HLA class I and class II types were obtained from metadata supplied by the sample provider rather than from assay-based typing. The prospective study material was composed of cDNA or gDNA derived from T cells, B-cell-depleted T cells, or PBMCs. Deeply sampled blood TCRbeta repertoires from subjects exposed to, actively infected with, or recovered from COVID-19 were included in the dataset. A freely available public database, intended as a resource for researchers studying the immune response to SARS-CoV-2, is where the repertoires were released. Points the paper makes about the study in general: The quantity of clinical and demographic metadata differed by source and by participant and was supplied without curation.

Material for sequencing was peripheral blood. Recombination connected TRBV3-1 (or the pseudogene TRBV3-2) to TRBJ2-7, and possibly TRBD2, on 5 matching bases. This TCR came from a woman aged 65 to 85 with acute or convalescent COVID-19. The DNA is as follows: TGTGCCAGCAGCCAAGATCCGGGGTCCTACGAGCAGTACTTC. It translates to CASSQDPGSYEQYF.